Each of the 11 T cell receptor beta chains below was sequenced from the same sample in a study of T cell responses to AZD1222 COVID-19 vaccine. Some clones are missing from TCRdb's copy, which holds only in-frame ones; the method was immunoSEQ multiplex PCR. The table records 150,000 or so clones, 90% to 95% of them present only once. This specimen was peripheral blood, taken on day 0 of AZD1222 vaccination. The receptors stem from an adult in good health.

The table lists this clone with a few counts. The chain links TRBV28 to TRBJ1-1, with D unresolved. The length of the CDR3 is 13 residues. The germline CDR1 and CDR2 sequences are MDHEN and SYDVKM. Trimming stripped 2 bases from V and 1 base from J, with 5 bases between. CDR3 protein: CASSLLANTEAFF. CDR3 in DNA: TGTGCCAGCAGTTTACTTGCGAACACTGAAGCTTTCTTT. Combining the CDR3 with reference TRBV28 and TRBJ1-1 gives the whole variable domain DVKVTQSSRYLVKRTGEKVFLECVQDMDHENMFWYRQDPGLGLRLIYFSYDVKMKEKGDIPEGYSVSREKKERFSLILESASTNQTSMYLCASSLLANTEAFFGQGTRLTVV.

CDR3 sequence (DNA): TGTGCCTGGAACCGTCAGGGTAACTACGAGCAGTACTTC. This sequence encodes CAWNRQGNYEQYF. The chain links TRBV30 to TRBJ2-7; weak D call: TRBD1 (5 bases). The CDR3 consists of 13 residues. Between the trimmed V and J ends, which lost 4 bases and 3 bases, there was a span of 13 bases. From germline, CDR1 is GTSNPN and CDR2 SVGIG (reference sequence).

V gene TRBV28 combines with J gene TRBJ1-5, with 9 bases aligning to TRBD1. V was pared by 4 bases and J by 1 base, with 2 bases of the junction left unmatched. CDR1 MDHEN and CDR2 SYDVKM come from the germline V gene. The CDR3 loop spans 15 amino acids. In DNA form, the CDR3 reads TGTGCCAGCAGTTCGGGACAGGGAAGCAATCAGCCCCAGCATTTT. Amino acids: CASSSGQGSNQPQHF.

The chain carries TRBV5-1 and TRBJ2-7; TRBD2 aligns across 7 bases. The germline V gene has CDR1 SGHRS and CDR2 YFSETQ. The trim removed 4 bases at V and 0 bases at J, leaving 7 bases unmatched. This CDR3 spans 15 amino acids. The CDR3: CASSPSGLSSYEQYF. CDR3 DNA sequence: TGCGCCAGCAGCCCTAGCGGTTTGAGCTCCTACGAGCAGTACTTC.

The table lists this clone with a few counts. This chain links TRBV30 with TRBJ2-7; D is unresolved. Trimming pared 2 bases from V and 6 bases from J, leaving 8 bases between. This CDR3 is built from 11 residues. Germline V gene sequence: CDR1 GTSNPN, CDR2 SVGIG (reference sequence). CDR3 in DNA: TGTGCCTGGAGTCAAGACTCCGAGCAGTACTTC. Its translation is CAWSQDSEQYF.

The rearrangement links TRBV3-1 (or the pseudogene TRBV3-2) to TRBJ1-2; 8 nucleotides align to TRBD1. Trimming removed 6 bases from V and 6 bases from J; junction bases left unmatched: 9. CDR3 length: 14 amino acids. Germline V gene lookup returns CDR1 LGHDT and CDR2 YNNKEL (reference sequence). The CDR3 loop is CASSLNQGADGYTF. As DNA, the CDR3 is TGTGCCAGCAGTTTAAATCAGGGGGCGGATGGCTACACCTTC.

The chain combines TRBV6-2 or TRBV6-3 with TRBJ1-1; D gene uncertain. CDR3 length: 16 amino acids. Germline CDR1 MNHEY, CDR2 SVGEGT. Trimming took 2 bases from V and 1 from J, leaving 14 bases between them. The DNA of the CDR3 is TGTGCCAGCAGTTACGGTCAGGATGGACCGAACACTGAAGCTTTCTTT. Its protein is CASSYGQDGPNTEAFF.

The J gene is TRBJ2-5, the V gene TRBV4-3, with unresolved D. V shed 1 base and J shed 5 bases, with 14 bases lying between them. The length of the CDR3 is 15 residues. The germline gives CDR1 LGHNA, CDR2 YSLEER. CDR3 region: CASSQGEGLGETQYF. CDR3 DNA sequence: TGCGCCAGCAGCCAAGGTGAAGGGTTGGGGGAGACCCAGTACTTC.

The V call is TRBV4-3, the J call TRBJ1-5; 8 bases are a match to TRBD1. There are 13 residues in the CDR3. V lost 4 bases and J lost 7; bases outside the gene matches: 3. Germline CDR1 and CDR2: LGHNA and YSLEER. Here the CDR3 reads CASSRDRGQPQHF. As DNA, the CDR3 is TGCGCCAGCAGCCGAGACAGGGGACAGCCCCAGCATTTT.

This clone has a single count. The gene calls are TRBV7-8 and TRBJ2-1; 7 bases match TRBD1. CDR1 and CDR2 from the germline V gene are SGHVS and FQNEAQ. CDR3 length equals 14 residues. The V gene end was trimmed by 5 bases and the J gene end by 6 bases; junction bases not matched to a gene: 7. The CDR3: CASSARQGGNEQFF. The DNA for the CDR3 is TGTGCCAGCAGCGCGCGACAGGGCGGCAATGAGCAGTTCTTC.

V is TRBV4-2 and J is TRBJ2-6; 13 bases match TRBD2. Looked up from germline, CDR1 is LGHNA and CDR2 is YNFKEQ. Trimming cost V 4 bases and J 0 bases; bases outside gene matches: 6. The length of the CDR3 is 19 residues. The CDR3 DNA sequence: TGTGCCAGCAGCCCGGGACTAGCGGGATGGGTCTCTGGGGCCAACGTCCTGACTTTC. It specifies CASSPGLAGWVSGANVLTF.